This T cell receptor (beta chain) comes out of a study of immune characterization of retroperitoneal liposarcoma. The germline V gene has CDR1 DFQATT and CDR2 SNEGSKA (reference sequence). The CDR3 spans 12 residues. V was pared by 0 bases and J by 8 bases, with 8 bases between. TCRdb fed the PCR reads into MiXCR, producing one record per CDR3 protein. The sample lists under 9,000 distinct CDR3 sequences, around 29% occurring once. Sequenced sample: blood. The rearrangement links TRBV20-1 to TRBJ2-1, with no clear D. This clonotype originated in a male donor with retroperitoneal liposarcoma. In nucleotides, the CDR3 is TGCAGTGCTAGAGAGGGTTCCCATGAGCAGTTCTTC. It encodes CSAREGSHEQFF.